The 18 T cell receptor beta chains below were found in one sample sequenced in a study of CD8 T cells in ankylosing spondylitis (dated by TCRdb to the late 2010s). The method behind the library was 5' RACE. The reads were generated on an Illumina HiSeq 2500. The public reads were run again by TCRdb, first through fastp at Q25 and then through MiXCR, and only productive beta chains were kept. For every CDR3 protein sequence, its rows merge into one entry that carries the most common genes and DNA. Recorded for this sample are 300,000 to 400,000 distinct CDR3 sequences; roughly 15% of them occurred a single time. The top ten hold 0.85% to 1.4% of the sample. Sequences were obtained from blood, either unsorted or a sorted T cell fraction (not recorded which). All receptors come from a male donor with ankylosing spondylitis or in good health (not recorded which).

This clonotype appeared a few times. The chain employs TRBV7-9 and TRBJ2-1; D unresolved. The CDR3 has 13 amino acids. Germline CDR1 and CDR2: SEHNR and FQNEAQ (reference sequence). Trimming took off 8 bases at V and 5 bases at J, with 13 bases between the two ends. Here the CDR3 DNA reads TGTGCCAGCGGTTCTACTCTCGACAATGAGCAGTTCTTC. This translates into CASGSTLDNEQFF.

This clonotype was seen only a few times. The genes are TRBV10-2 and TRBJ2-7, with 11 bases lining up with TRBD2. Germline V gene lookup returns CDR1 WSHSY and CDR2 SAAADI. CDR3 length equals 15 residues. V lost 2 bases to trimming and J lost 6 bases; unmatched junction nucleotides: 6. This chain's CDR3 is CASSERFLAGGEQYF. CDR3 nucleotides: TGCGCCAGCAGTGAGAGGTTCCTAGCGGGGGGCGAGCAGTACTTC.

The genes are TRBV15 and TRBJ2-3, with TRBD2 as a possible D gene (6 bases). The CDR3 totals 16 residues. Between the trimmed V and J ends, which lost 0 bases and 4 bases, there was a span of 14 bases. The germline gives CDR1 LNHNV, CDR2 YYDKDF (reference sequence). CDR3 sequence reads: CATSRDAASGADTQYF. The DNA for the CDR3 is TGTGCCACCAGCAGAGATGCTGCCTCGGGGGCAGATACGCAGTATTTT.

J is TRBJ1-6 and V is TRBV7-2, with 7 bases that match TRBD1. V shed 7 bases and J 9 bases; nucleotides not matched to a gene: 12. This CDR3 has 15 amino acids. Per germline, CDR1 SGHTA and CDR2 FQGNSA. The CDR3 spells CASTKPGGSSSPLHF. The CDR3 DNA is TGTGCCAGCACCAAGCCAGGGGGATCAAGTTCACCCCTCCACTTT.

The chain links TRBV5-1 to TRBJ2-2; 12 nucleotides align to TRBD2. The CDR3 is made up of 18 amino acids. Germline assignment: CDR1 SGHRS and CDR2 YFSETQ. The V gene end was trimmed by 4 bases and the J gene end by 0 bases; junction bases not matched to a gene: 7. The CDR3: CASSTGLAGYPNTGELFF. The CDR3 coding sequence is TGCGCCAGCAGCACCGGACTAGCGGGGTATCCGAACACCGGGGAGCTGTTTTTT.

This chain joins TRBV3-1 and TRBJ1-1; TRBD1 aligns across 7 bases. CDR1 is LGHDT and CDR2 is YNNKEL in the germline V gene (reference sequence). Unmatched junction bases numbered 8, after V lost 2 bases and J lost 8 bases. The CDR3 loop spans 14 amino acids. CDR3 loop: CASSQRGRGDEAFF. The CDR3 coding sequence is TGTGCCAGCAGCCAAAGGGGGCGAGGGGACGAAGCTTTCTTT.

In its sample, this clonotype was seen a few times. V usage is TRBV5-6 and J usage is TRBJ2-5; 8 nucleotides align to TRBD2. The CDR3 is made up of 15 amino acids. CDR1 is SGHDT and CDR2 is YYEEEE in the germline V gene. V dropped 2 bases and J dropped 4; count of bases not matched to a gene: 7. The CDR3 DNA reads as TGTGCCAGCAGCTTCGGGGGGGCCGGAGCAGAGACCCAGTACTTC. This sequence encodes CASSFGGAGAETQYF.

The chain recombines TRBV4-1 with TRBJ2-7; the D gene is possibly TRBD2 (5 bases). This CDR3 comprises 16 residues. Trimming took off 1 base at V and 0 bases at J, with 13 bases between the two ends. Germline V gene sequence: CDR1 MGHRA, CDR2 YSYEKL. The CDR3 DNA sequence: TGCGCCAGCAGCCAAGTACCGTCGGGAAGCTCCTACGAGCAGTACTTC. The encoded protein is CASSQVPSGSSYEQYF.

This clonotype was recorded a few times. The V and J genes are TRBV7-8 and TRBJ2-5, with no clear D. Germline CDR1 is SGHVS and CDR2 is FQNEAQ. CDR3 length equals 14 residues. Trimming left V 3 bases short and J 0 bases short, with 8 bases between. CDR3 protein: CASSFAEYQETQYF. CDR3 in DNA: TGTGCCAGCAGCTTCGCGGAGTACCAAGAGACCCAGTACTTC.

The chain employs TRBV6-6 and TRBJ2-3; the D is unclear. V was trimmed by 5 bases and J by 1 base, leaving 7 bases between them. The CDR3 consists of 13 residues. Germline V gene sequence: CDR1 MNHNY, CDR2 SVGAGI (reference sequence). The CDR3 nucleotides read TGTGCCAGCAGTCTTATCGGCACAGATACGCAGTATTTT. This sequence encodes CASSLIGTDTQYF.

In this sample, this clonotype turned up a few times. The chain links TRBV6-1 to TRBJ1-2; D is ambiguous. V was pared by 7 bases and J by 3 bases, with 9 bases between. In germline, CDR1 is MNHNS, CDR2 SASEGT. The CDR3 length is 12 residues. In DNA form, the CDR3 reads TGTGCCAGCAAAGACGGATACTATGGCTACACCTTC. It translates to CASKDGYYGYTF.

The V gene is TRBV7-9, the J gene TRBJ2-1; D might be TRBD2 (7 bases). The ends were cut back, 7 bases at V and 7 bases at J, with 14 bases in the middle. This CDR3 comprises 13 residues. Germline CDR1 SEHNR, CDR2 FQNEAQ (reference sequence). The CDR3 DNA reads TGTGCCAGCACCTCAAGGGGGGGAAATGAGCAGTTCTTC. Amino acids: CASTSRGGNEQFF.

The J gene is TRBJ2-7, the V gene TRBV5-1, with 8 bases fitting TRBD2. The ends lost 3 bases at V and 0 bases at J; junction bases unmatched: 2. The germline V gene encodes CDR1 SGHRS and CDR2 YFSETQ. The CDR3 loop spans 14 amino acids. CDR3 residues: CASSSSGYSYEQYF. The CDR3 nucleotides are TGCGCCAGCAGCTCTAGCGGGTACTCCTACGAGCAGTACTTC.

This chain links TRBV5-5 with TRBJ2-7; D uncertain. CDR1 and CDR2 from the germline V gene are SGHKS and YYEKEE (reference sequence). Trimming pared 0 bases from V and 3 bases from J, leaving 7 bases between. The CDR3 runs to 13 residues. The CDR3 reads CASSLVQSYEQYF. In nucleotides, the CDR3 is TGTGCCAGCAGCTTGGTCCAGAGCTACGAGCAGTACTTC.

The rearrangement joins TRBV11-1 to TRBJ2-2; D possibly uses TRBD1 or TRBD2 (5 bases each). Germline values: CDR1 SGHAT, CDR2 FQDESV (reference sequence). The CDR3 contains 18 residues. Trimming left V 5 bases short and J 4 bases short, with 23 bases between. The DNA of the CDR3 is TGTGCCAGCAGCCCTCCCTACTCGGAGAGGGGTCGCACCGGGGAGCTGTTTTTT. It yields the protein CASSPPYSERGRTGELFF.

V gene TRBV9 combines with J gene TRBJ2-5; 13 bases match TRBD2. This CDR3 comprises 16 residues. Germline values: CDR1 SGDLS, CDR2 YYNGEE. J gave up 2 bases and V 0 bases, and 1 base lay outside the gene matches. The CDR3 nucleotides read TGTGCCAGCAGCGTAGGACTAGCGGGGGGTCAAGAGACCCAGTACTTC. Amino acid sequence: CASSVGLAGGQETQYF.

This clonotype appeared many times. The chain carries TRBV12-3 or TRBV12-4 and TRBJ1-6; D perhaps matches TRBD1 (5 bases). There are 13 residues in the CDR3. V gave up 9 bases and J gave up 10 bases, with 16 bases separating them. The CDR3 nucleotides are TGTGCCAGTAGTCCCCGTGGGGACTCACCCCTCCACTTT. It translates to CASSPRGDSPLHF.

This clonotype was seen a few times. This sequence joins TRBV5-1 and TRBJ2-7; 7 bases map to TRBD2. From germline, CDR1 is SGHRS and CDR2 YFSETQ. The CDR3 has 15 amino acids. After removal of 4 bases from V and 7 bases from J, the junction contained 14 bases not matched to a gene. Here the CDR3 reads CASSPLSGTLTEQYF. CDR3 DNA: TGCGCCAGCAGCCCCTTGAGCGGGACCCTGACGGAGCAGTACTTC.